The 19 T cell receptor beta chains below were found in one sample sequenced in a study of T cell responses to AZD1222 COVID-19 vaccine. The method was immunoSEQ multiplex PCR; TCRdb's version includes in-frame clones alone and lacks a portion of them. The profile shows 95,000 or so clones, 85% to 90% of them singletons. Source: peripheral blood, taken on day 0 of AZD1222 vaccination. These TCRs come from an adult in good health.

The rearrangement links TRBV11-2 to TRBJ2-1; no reliable D call. The CDR3 is 14 amino acids. Trimming removed 1 base from V and 7 bases from J, with 11 bases in between. Germline CDR1 and CDR2: SGHAT and FQNNGV. This CDR3 reads CASSLVGRRNEQFF. The CDR3 region has the DNA TGTGCCAGCAGCTTAGTCGGACGCCGAAATGAGCAGTTCTTC.

In this sample, this clone turned up a few times. This sequence joins TRBV29-1 and TRBJ2-5; D is ambiguous. Trimming cost V 4 bases and J 4 bases, with 4 bases left between them. The germline V gene has CDR1 SQVTM and CDR2 ANQGSEA. The CDR3 sequence is 10 residues long. CDR3 DNA: TGCAGCGTTGTCGTAGAGACCCAGTACTTC. Amino acid sequence: CSVVVETQYF.

The J gene is TRBJ2-2, the V gene TRBV28, with D hard to call. The V end lost 2 bases, the J end lost 0 bases, and 10 bases lay between the germline ends. In germline, CDR1 is MDHEN, CDR2 SYDVKM. The CDR3 runs 16 residues. The CDR3 sequence is CASSLDYPANTGELFF. The CDR3 nucleotides are TGTGCCAGCAGTTTAGATTACCCGGCGAACACCGGGGAGCTGTTTTTT.

The genes are TRBV10-3 and TRBJ1-4, with 7 bases that match TRBD1. Germline V gives CDR1 ENHRY, CDR2 SYGVKD. V shed 8 bases, J shed 3 bases, and the junction held 3 bases outside the gene matches. The CDR3 consists of 13 residues. The CDR3 DNA follows: TGTGCCATCGGGGGACAGTCTAATGAAAAACTGTTTTTT. Translating gives CAIGGQSNEKLFF.

This chain joins TRBV18 and TRBJ2-5; D uncertain. Looked up from germline, CDR1 is KGHSH and CDR2 is LQKENI. V was cut by 0 bases and J by 1 base, with 3 bases left in between. This CDR3 is built from 13 residues. The CDR3 coding sequence is TGTGCCAGCTCACCACCGGGCCAAGAGACCCAGTACTTC. Its protein is CASSPPGQETQYF. The variable domain in full, with the rest retrieved from reference TRBV18 and TRBJ2-5, is NAGVMQNPRHLVRRRGQEARLRCSPMKGHSHVYWYRQLPEEGLKFMVYLQKENIIDESGMPKERFSAEFPKEGPSILRIQQVVRGDSAAYFCASSPPGQETQYFGPGTRLLVL.

The V and J genes are TRBV19 and TRBJ1-3; D is undetermined. Per germline, CDR1 LNHDA and CDR2 SQIVND (reference sequence). This CDR3 is 15 amino acids long. With 5 bases removed from V and 2 bases from J, the gap between germline ends came to 13 bases. This CDR3 reads CASSGTSGAGNTIYF. CDR3 in DNA: TGTGCCAGTAGTGGAACGTCCGGAGCTGGAAACACCATATATTTT.

CDR3 residues: CASSLGTGLYGYTF. CDR3 sequence (DNA): TGTGCCAGCAGTTTGGGAACAGGGCTCTATGGCTACACCTTC. V usage is TRBV27 and J usage is TRBJ1-2; D is possibly TRBD1 (6 bases). CDR1 is MNHEY and CDR2 is SMNVEV in the germline V gene (reference sequence). The CDR3 spans 14 residues. With 3 bases removed from V and 4 bases from J, the gap between germline ends came to 12 bases.

The chain couples TRBV9 to TRBJ1-2; D is unresolved. Germline CDR1 reads SGDLS; CDR2 reads YYNGEE. With 3 bases removed from V and 4 bases from J, the gap between germline ends came to 10 bases. CDR3 length equals 13 residues. The CDR3 DNA reads as TGTGCCAGCAGCGAGACCTGGGGCTATGGCTACACCTTC. Amino acids: CASSETWGYGYTF.

V and J are TRBV29-1 and TRBJ1-2; D is possibly TRBD1 (5 bases). CDR1 and CDR2 from the germline V gene are SQVTM and ANQGSEA. The CDR3 runs to 11 residues. V shed 7 bases and J shed 8 bases, with 14 bases lying between them. The CDR3 loop reads CSAGGTGGYTF. The CDR3 bases are TGCAGCGCTGGGGGGACCGGAGGCTACACCTTC.

Details on this clone: This sample includes further DNA sequences coding for the same CDR3. J is TRBJ2-7 and V is TRBV29-1; 8 bases align to TRBD1. V was pared by 5 bases and J by 2 bases, with 2 bases of the junction left unmatched. There are 12 residues in the CDR3. Germline-derived CDR1 and CDR2 are SQVTM and ANQGSEA. CDR3 loop: CSVQGAAYEQYF. The CDR3 nucleotides read TGCAGCGTTCAGGGGGCCGCCTACGAGCAGTACTTC.

In the case of this clone: Sequence at one end of the junction differs from germline and may be a read error. The chain links TRBV7-7 to TRBJ2-3; D might be TRBD2 (5 bases). Germline-derived CDR1 and CDR2 are SSHAT and FNYEAQ (reference sequence). CDR3 length: 14 residues. The chain's CDR3 is CASSLAPGGDTQYF. In nucleotides, the CDR3 is TGTGCTAGCAGCTTAGCACCCGGCGGGGATACGCAGTATTTT. Complete variable domain (other parts from reference TRBV7-7 and TRBJ2-3): GAGVSQSPRYKVTKRGQDVTLRCDPISSHATLYWYQQALGQGPEFLTYFNYEAQPDKSGLPSDRFSAERPEGSISTLTIQRTEQRDSAMYRCASSLAPGGDTQYFGPGTRLTVL.

A few counts support this clone. The rearrangement uses TRBV5-1 and TRBJ2-7, with no clear D. Trimming removed 4 bases from V and 2 bases from J, with 4 bases in between. CDR1 is SGHRS, CDR2 YFSETQ, per germline. This CDR3 region has 11 residues. CDR3 nucleotides: TGCGCCAGCAGCGGAACCTACGAGCAGTACTTC. Translated, it gives CASSGTYEQYF.

This clone was counted only a few times. CDR3 nucleotide sequence: TGCGCCAGCAGCGGGGGGACTAGCGGCTCTAGCACAGATACGCAGTATTTT. This sequence encodes CASSGGTSGSSTDTQYF. This chain connects TRBV5-1 to TRBJ2-3, with TRBD2 identical over 11 bases. This CDR3 is 17 amino acids long. V lost 4 bases and J lost 0; bases outside the gene matches: 7. Germline V gene lookup returns CDR1 SGHRS and CDR2 YFSETQ. Based on the CDR3 plus reference TRBV5-1 and TRBJ2-3, the full variable domain is KAGVTQTPRYLIKTRGQQVTLSCSPISGHRSVSWYQQTPGQGLQFLFEYFSETQRNKGNFPGRFSGRQFSNSRSEMNVSTLELGDSALYLCASSGGTSGSSTDTQYFGPGTRLTVL.

This clone has more than one count but fewer than ten. The chain couples TRBV7-8 to TRBJ2-7, with D perhaps matching TRBD1 (6 bases). Germline CDR1 reads SGHVS; CDR2 reads FQNEAQ. The V end lost 3 bases, the J end lost 5 bases, and 8 bases lay between the germline ends. This CDR3 is 12 amino acids long. For the CDR3, the DNA is TGTGCCAGCAGCTTCACAGGGAACGAGCAGTACTTC. Residues: CASSFTGNEQYF.

The rearrangement links TRBV13 to TRBJ1-1; TRBD1 might be the D (5 bases). Germline CDR1 and CDR2: PRHDT and FYEKMQ (reference sequence). The V end was cut by 6 bases, the J end by 8 bases, with 13 bases between. The length of the CDR3 is 12 residues. The DNA for the CDR3 is TGTGCCAGCAGAGGGGCGGAACGGGAAGCTTTCTTT. Its translation: CASRGAEREAFF.

The J gene is TRBJ2-7, the V gene TRBV27; 7 nucleotides match TRBD1. Germline-derived CDR1 and CDR2 are MNHEY and SMNVEV (reference sequence). The junction had 17 bases not matched to a gene; V was cut back by 6 bases and J by 6 bases. The CDR3 spans 16 residues. The CDR3: CASSTDPGTAWREQYF. The DNA of the CDR3 is TGTGCCAGCAGCACCGACCCGGGGACAGCATGGCGCGAGCAGTACTTC.

In DNA, the CDR3 is TGCAGCGTTGAACGCAGGGATACTAATGAAAAACTGTTTTTT. It yields the protein CSVERRDTNEKLFF. The chain recombines TRBV29-1 with TRBJ1-4; D is possibly TRBD1 (5 bases). Per the germline V gene, CDR1 is SQVTM and CDR2 is ANQGSEA. This CDR3 has 14 amino acids. V was pared by 2 bases and J by 2 bases, with 9 bases between. The entire variable domain, with the rest obtained from reference TRBV29-1 and TRBJ1-4, is as follows: SAVISQKPSRDICQRGTSLTIQCQVDSQVTMMFWYRQQPGQSLTLIATANQGSEATYESGFVIDKFPISRPNLTFSTLTVSNMSPEDSSIYLCSVERRDTNEKLFFGSGTQLSVL.

This chain links TRBV9 with TRBJ1-4; no definite D call. CDR1 is SGDLS and CDR2 is YYNGEE in the germline V gene. The CDR3 has 15 amino acids. Trimming took 0 bases from V and 7 from J, leaving 13 bases between them. The CDR3 coding sequence is TGTGCCAGCAGCGTAGGAAACCCTTCGGGTGAAAAACTGTTTTTT. The encoded protein is CASSVGNPSGEKLFF.

This clone was counted a few times. V is TRBV25-1 and J is TRBJ1-1, with a tentative D call TRBD1 (6 bases). The CDR3 extends over 14 amino acids. Per germline, CDR1 MGHDK and CDR2 SYGVNS. V was trimmed by 5 bases and J by 5 bases, leaving 15 bases between them. The CDR3 nucleotides read TGTGCCAGCAGTCGGCAGGGGAGTAGGACTGAAGCTTTCTTT. It codes for CASSRQGSRTEAFF.